This TCR beta chain was recorded in a study of shared T cell receptors in the human thymus. Some clones are missing from TCRdb's copy, which holds only in-frame ones; the method was immunoSEQ multiplex PCR. The table lists approximately 760,000 clones, around 85% of them singletons. This CDR3 has 15 residues. The V gene's germline CDR1 is SGHRS and CDR2 YFSETQ. As for this clone: One junction end disagrees with the germline gene, perhaps due to a read error. Other DNA variants within this sample encode the same CDR3.

This sample was shared with a second study, whose subject was human thymus T cells.

This TCR was sampled from a girl less than two years old with a congenital heart defect. The V and J genes are TRBV5-1 and TRBJ2-7, with TRBD1 matching 10 bases. Sequencing was done on a sample of thymocytes. CDR3 DNA sequence: TGCGCTAGCAGCCCTCGGGACAGGGGTTCCTACGAGCAGTACTTC. It yields the protein CASSPRDRGSYEQYF.